The T cell receptor beta chain under discussion was sequenced for a study of T cell responses to AZD1222 COVID-19 vaccine (dated by TCRdb to 2020 to 2023). About the study as a whole: TCR sequencing was performed for roughly 250 trial participants, of whom about 200 were given two doses of AZD1222 and about 25 were given two doses of MenACWY control vaccine. Trial participants were enrolled into age subgroups of 18-55, 56-69 and 70-plus years, which contained roughly 150, 30 and 60 TCR-sequenced participants, respectively.

Reading the label with the study, this specimen's time point is: about 28 days (+/-7) after the second vaccine dose. AZD1222 recipients with second doses at about 4 weeks or about 12 weeks were pooled, because spike-specific TCR depth and breadth did not differ between schedules. The vaccinee samples were drawn from two UK trials, COV001 and COV002, one of which was a single-blind randomized controlled phase 2/3 trial testing AZD1222 (ChAdOx1 nCoV-19) in healthy adults. For TCRbeta chain sequencing, PBMC samples were collected from trial participants at day 0 and at day 28 after the second dose. About this clone itself: The clone's antigen remains unknown. No base qualities exist here, and no much larger clone lies one base off it.

The CDR3 regions of human TCRbeta chains were analyzed by immunosequencing. The published analysis was carried out like this. TCRs in the repertoires were matched against a reference library of SARS-CoV-2-specific TCRs that had been generated with the MIRA antigen-specificity platform. Breadth meant the fraction of unique TCRs that were SARS-CoV-2-associated, whereas depth meant the fraction of total T cells that were SARS-CoV-2-associated. Using the MIRA data, each spike-specific TCR was mapped to the spike region that the TCR reacts to and placed in a CD4 or CD8 class. Log10-transformed breadth and depth values were compared by one-way ANOVA with Sidak's multiple comparisons tests. TCRdb mirrors the immuneACCESS table, restricted to in-frame sequences. Some clones are absent from its copies; in checked studies, under half trace to an unresolved V gene, and the reason for the others is unknown. V, J and clone size are those of that table, while D and trimming were read from the DNA. The sample has roughly 140,000 clones on record, about nine tenths of them singletons. Together, the top ten hold approximately 1.6% of the sample.

CDR1 and CDR2, looked up from the germline V gene, are SGHVS and FNYEAQ. The CDR3 covers 13 residues, taking in both the cysteine and the phenylalanine. Only the CDR3 DNA stays, 39 bases, in frame from base 1. V is cut by 5 bases and J by 14 bases, and the space between the germline ends is 16 bases. On the study overall, not on this receptor specifically: A significant rise in spike-specific TCR breadth and depth was observed after two AZD1222 doses relative to day 0 and relative to MenACWY recipients. Vaccine-associated CD4 TCRs spanned the whole spike protein, with dominant responses in regions 160-218 and 743-854. The 56-69-year group was small, and its depth increase did not reach significance, likely because of low power. Participants were mostly white British and included more females than males, and it was suggested by the authors that clonal diversity may have been underestimated. Because no day 14 peak-response samples were available, the repertoires could be characterized only after the peak T cell response. Conclusions about previously exposed vaccinees are limited because only a handful of AZD1222 recipients were SARS-CoV-2 seropositive at baseline. Nearly half of unique spike-specific TCRs reportedly recognized epitopes outside regions mutated in the B.1.351 and B.1.1.7 variants.

This sequence uses TRBV7-6 and TRBJ1-6; too little of a D gene remains to name it. The specimen was peripheral blood, collected 28 days after the second AZD1222 dose. The clonotype originates from an adult who received the AZD1222 COVID-19 vaccine. The nucleotides are TGTGCCAGCAGCCCGGGCCTCCCCTCTACCCTCCACTTT. Its protein product is CASSPGLPSTLHF.